This T cell receptor (beta chain) stems from a study of T cell responses to AZD1222 COVID-19 vaccine. The study's findings and limits: In all cases, repertoires were sampled only after the peak T cell response. The number of AZD1222 recipients seropositive at baseline was only 5 to 7. The reported proportion of spike-specific TCRs targeting unmutated variant regions was nearly half. Spike-specific TCR depth and breadth grew after two AZD1222 doses.

The V gene end was trimmed by 2 bases and the J gene end by 7 bases; junction bases not matched to a gene: 6. The CDR3 covers 15 residues. Germline V gene sequence: CDR1 MNHEY, CDR2 SVGAGI. The repertoire was sequenced with immunoSEQ multiplex PCR; TCRdb's copy has only in-frame clones and lacks some. The table records some 150,000 clones, 85% of them present only once. About this clone: As yet, its antigen is unknown.

Sequenced material: peripheral blood, taken 28 days after the second dose of the MenACWY control vaccine. The origin of this receptor is an adult who received the MenACWY meningococcal vaccine as a control. The rearrangement links TRBV6-5 to TRBJ2-1, with 9 bases identical to TRBD2. In DNA, the CDR3 is TGTGCCAGCAGTTACAGTGGCGGGAGGGTTAATGAGCAGTTCTTC. It specifies CASSYSGGRVNEQFF.